This T cell receptor (beta chain) stems from a study of response to subunit inactivated influenza vaccine. Study-level results: That few new T cells are recruited by each seasonal influenza vaccination was the authors' suggestion.

TCRdb re-called the RT-PCR reads through MiXCR, storing one row per CDR3 protein. The top ten clones hold less than 7% of a sample with 650,000 to 800,000 distinct CDR3 sequences, around 13% of them seen once. Comment on this clonotype: The antigen is unknown.

V dropped 0 bases and J dropped 6; count of bases not matched to a gene: 9. Germline CDR1 is LGHDT and CDR2 is YNNKEL (reference sequence). The CDR3 totals 18 residues. This TCR was recovered from a man aged 45 to 65 who received an inactivated influenza vaccine. The sample was PBMCs from blood, taken around 14 days before vaccination. This sequence joins TRBV3-1 and TRBJ2-2; 11 positions match TRBD1. The CDR3 bases are TGTGCCAGCAGCCAAGAGGGGTGCTGGGACAGGGGGTCCGGGGAGCTGTTTTTT. Its protein product is CASSQEGCWDRGSGELFF.